The 30 T cell receptor beta chains below all came from one sample that was sequenced in a study of OX40 agonist ivuxolimab in advanced cancers. Libraries were built with the immunoSEQ multiplex PCR assay. This is the immuneACCESS table as TCRdb keeps it, with only in-frame sequences that have V and J called. A part of the clones is gone; compared with another copy, unresolved V genes explain less than half, and the rest is unexplained. This sample lists around 26,000 clones; roughly 90% were detected once. In total, the top ten clones hold roughly 19% of the sample. Specimen: CD4+ or CD8+ T cells sorted from blood, collected in a trial of the OX40 agonist ivuxolimab. The receptors shown here come from an adult with an advanced solid tumor such as melanoma, head and neck, liver or kidney cancer.

The chain carries TRBV4-1 and TRBJ1-3, with a tentative D call TRBD1 (5 bases). The CDR3 covers 15 residues. Looked up from germline, CDR1 is MGHRA and CDR2 is YSYEKL. V shed 0 bases and J shed 4 bases, with 10 bases lying between them. CDR3 amino acids: CASSQEQDVGNTIYF. The CDR3 DNA is TGCGCCAGCAGCCAAGAACAGGACGTAGGAAACACCATATATTTT.

J is TRBJ1-1 and V is TRBV9; D not certain. Trimming shortened V by 0 bases and J by 7 bases, and 10 bases separated the two germline ends. The CDR3 covers 13 residues. Per the germline V gene, CDR1 is SGDLS and CDR2 is YYNGEE. In DNA, the CDR3 is TGTGCCAGCAGCGTAGGACACGCAAATGAAGCTTTCTTT. This codes for CASSVGHANEAFF.

This clone was detected once. The chain is built from TRBV9 and TRBJ2-3; D possibly corresponds to TRBD2 (6 bases). The V gene lost 0 bases and the J gene lost 0 bases, with 17 bases spanning the gap. This CDR3 is built from 18 residues. The germline V gene has CDR1 SGDLS and CDR2 YYNGEE. The CDR3 DNA follows: TGTGCCAGCAGCGTAGAGGGGACTCCCTCAATTAGCACAGATACGCAGTATTTT. It encodes CASSVEGTPSISTDTQYF. Supplemented by reference TRBV9 and TRBJ2-3, the full variable domain reads DSGVTQTPKHLITATGQRVTLRCSPRSGDLSVYWYQQSLDQGLQFLIQYYNGEERAKGNILERFSAQQFPDLHSELNLSSLELGDSALYFCASSVEGTPSISTDTQYFGPGTRLTVL.

The chain joins TRBV7-9 to TRBJ1-4; D unresolved. CDR1 SEHNR and CDR2 FQNEAQ come from the germline V gene (reference sequence). The ends were cut back, 3 bases at V and 12 bases at J, with 17 bases in the middle. The CDR3 contains 14 residues. CDR3 sequence reads: CASSLGPPVKELFF. CDR3 coding DNA: TGTGCCAGCAGCTTGGGTCCCCCCGTGAAAGAACTGTTTTTT.

The chain combines TRBV7-8 with TRBJ2-7; 9 bases line up with TRBD1. The germline V gene encodes CDR1 SGHVS and CDR2 FQNEAQ. The CDR3 is 15 amino acids. After removal of 7 bases from V and 1 base from J, the junction contained 8 bases not matched to a gene. The CDR3 is CASTTDRGFSYEQYF. The CDR3 DNA reads TGTGCCAGCACCACGGACAGGGGCTTTTCCTACGAGCAGTACTTC. The full variable domain, rest sourced from reference TRBV7-8 and TRBJ2-7, is GAGVSQSPRYKVAKRGQDVALRCDPISGHVSLFWYQQALGQGPEFLTYFQNEAQLDKSGLPSDRFFAERPEGSVSTLKIQRTQQEDSAVYLCASTTDRGFSYEQYFGPGTRLTVT.

The chain employs TRBV27 and TRBJ2-1, with 12 bases lining up with TRBD2. Unmatched junction bases numbered 7, after V lost 6 bases and J lost 1 base. The CDR3 is 17 residues long. Germline CDR1 reads MNHEY; CDR2 reads SMNVEV (reference sequence). The CDR3 loop reads CASRENGLAGSYNEQFF. The DNA of the CDR3 is TGTGCCAGCAGGGAGAATGGACTAGCGGGATCCTACAATGAGCAGTTCTTC.

The rearrangement links TRBV19 to TRBJ2-2, with D possibly TRBD2 on 6 matching bases. Germline V gene lookup returns CDR1 LNHDA and CDR2 SQIVND (reference sequence). The CDR3 is 15 amino acids. Trimming removed 2 bases at V and 2 bases at J, with 9 bases between. The CDR3 region is CASSIRGTNTGELFF. As DNA, the CDR3 is TGTGCCAGTAGTATACGGGGGACCAACACCGGGGAGCTGTTTTTT.

This chain connects TRBV5-4 to TRBJ2-3; perhaps TRBD2 as D (6 bases). The CDR3 runs to 14 residues. V dropped 4 bases and J dropped 6 bases, with 15 bases sitting between them. From germline, CDR1 is SGHNT and CDR2 YYREEE (reference sequence). As DNA, the CDR3 is TGTGCCAGCAGCATAGTCGGGAGTGGGGATACGCAGTATTTT. Encoded protein: CASSIVGSGDTQYF.

This chain uses TRBV10-2 with TRBJ1-1, with TRBD1 identical over 7 bases. Trimming took 2 bases from V and 4 from J; bases not matched to a gene: 4. The germline gives CDR1 WSHSY, CDR2 SAAADI. The CDR3 contains 14 residues. This CDR3 reads CASSEDRVGTEAFF. As DNA, the CDR3 is TGCGCCAGCAGTGAGGACAGGGTCGGCACTGAAGCTTTCTTT.

The V call is TRBV5-4, the J call TRBJ2-7; 9 positions match TRBD1. With 2 bases clipped from V and 6 bases from J, the junction kept 3 bases outside the gene matches. This CDR3 has 13 amino acids. Looked up from germline, CDR1 is SGHNT and CDR2 is YYREEE (reference sequence). The CDR3 DNA sequence: TGTGCCAGCAGCTTAGGGACAGGGATCGAGCAGTACTTC. It is translated as CASSLGTGIEQYF.

This clone was recorded a few times. The chain is built from TRBV5-1 and TRBJ2-7; perhaps TRBD2 as D (6 bases). Germline loops: CDR1 SGHRS, CDR2 YFSETQ. The CDR3 is 15 residues long. Trimming stripped 0 bases from V and 2 bases from J, with 12 bases between. CDR3 nucleotide sequence: TGCGCCAGCAGCTTGGGGCTAGCGCGGGCCTACGAGCAGTACTTC. Its protein is CASSLGLARAYEQYF.

The V call is TRBV28, the J call TRBJ2-7; either TRBD1 or TRBD2 may supply D (7 bases each). Germline CDR1 and CDR2: MDHEN and SYDVKM. The CDR3 consists of 17 residues. The V gene lost 4 bases and the J gene lost 5 bases, with 24 bases spanning the gap. The CDR3 loop reads CASSSIHQGRGLDEQYF. As DNA, the CDR3 is TGTGCCAGCAGTTCAATACACCAGGGGAGGGGGCTCGACGAGCAGTACTTC.

This chain joins TRBV9 and TRBJ2-1, with D perhaps matching TRBD1 (6 bases). Per the germline V gene, CDR1 is SGDLS and CDR2 is YYNGEE. This CDR3 has 15 residues. The V end was cut by 0 bases, the J end by 4 bases, with 11 bases between. CDR3 sequence: CASSVDGTPYNEQFF. CDR3 DNA sequence: TGTGCCAGCAGCGTAGATGGGACACCGTACAATGAGCAGTTCTTC.

This clone occurred a few times. The J gene is TRBJ2-3, the V gene TRBV29-1; D is tentatively TRBD1 or TRBD2 (5 bases each). Germline-derived CDR1 and CDR2 are SQVTM and ANQGSEA. With 3 bases removed from V and 2 bases from J, the gap between germline ends came to 15 bases. The CDR3 consists of 15 residues. CDR3 bases: TGCAGCGTTGATGGCTGGGACCGCATCACAGATACGCAGTATTTT. Its translation: CSVDGWDRITDTQYF.

This clone appeared once. The rearrangement joins TRBV7-9 to TRBJ1-4; the match to TRBD1 covers 7 bases. CDR1 and CDR2 from the germline V gene are SEHNR and FQNEAQ (reference sequence). V lost 5 bases, J lost 12 bases, and 3 bases stayed unmatched. CDR3 length: 11 residues. In DNA, the CDR3 is TGTGCCAGCAGCCCCGGGACAGAACTGTTTTTT. Translated, it gives CASSPGTELFF.

This sequence joins TRBV5-1 and TRBJ1-1; the D gene is possibly TRBD1 (6 bases). The V end was cut by 3 bases, the J end by 12 bases, with 21 bases between. This CDR3 contains 14 residues. Germline CDR1 reads SGHRS; CDR2 reads YFSETQ. CDR3: CASSSSGEAKGTFF. The DNA for the CDR3 is TGCGCCAGCAGCTCTTCAGGGGAGGCGAAGGGGACTTTCTTT.

This chain links TRBV9 with TRBJ2-7, with D possibly being TRBD1 (5 bases). The CDR3 is made up of 14 amino acids. Germline values: CDR1 SGDLS, CDR2 YYNGEE. V shed 0 bases and J shed 3 bases, with 10 bases lying between them. The CDR3: CASSVEGRDYEQYF. DNA for the CDR3: TGTGCCAGCAGCGTAGAGGGCAGGGACTACGAGCAGTACTTC.

This chain joins TRBV9 and TRBJ2-7; D is uncertain. Deletions cut 0 bases from V and 7 bases from J, with 17 bases between. Germline V gives CDR1 SGDLS, CDR2 YYNGEE. This CDR3 has 15 residues. The DNA for the CDR3 is TGTGCCAGCAGCGTAGAGTTCGCACCTCAGAGGGAGCAGTACTTC. It is translated as CASSVEFAPQREQYF.

This chain joins TRBV28 and TRBJ1-5; D is possibly TRBD1 (6 bases). CDR1 and CDR2 from the germline V gene are MDHEN and SYDVKM. The CDR3 covers 14 residues. V was pared by 2 bases and J by 6 bases, with 11 bases between. The CDR3: CASSLTQGFQPQHF. In DNA form, the CDR3 reads TGTGCCAGCAGTTTAACCCAGGGGTTTCAGCCCCAGCATTTT.

The J gene is TRBJ2-5, the V gene TRBV7-6, with a tentative D call TRBD2 (5 bases). The germline CDR1 and CDR2 sequences are SGHVS and FNYEAQ. V shed 2 bases and J shed 4 bases, with 11 bases lying between them. The CDR3 is 14 amino acids. The CDR3 region has the DNA TGTGCCAGCAGCTTAAGGGAGCGAGGAGAGACCCAGTACTTC. Protein: CASSLRERGETQYF.

The chain couples TRBV6-1 to TRBJ2-7; 8 nucleotides match TRBD1. Germline V gene lookup returns CDR1 MNHNS and CDR2 SASEGT. The CDR3 extends over 13 amino acids. J lost 2 bases, V lost 10 bases, and 7 bases had no gene match. Here the CDR3 reads CATPGQAAYEQYF. The CDR3 nucleotides read TGTGCCACCCCGGGACAGGCGGCCTACGAGCAGTACTTC.

Only one count was recorded for this clone. The chain uses TRBV9 and TRBJ2-1, with 7 positions matching TRBD2. Germline loops: CDR1 SGDLS, CDR2 YYNGEE. The ends lost 4 bases at V and 3 bases at J; junction bases unmatched: 7. The CDR3 consists of 15 residues. CDR3 region: CASSPGTTNYNEQFF. Here the CDR3 DNA reads TGTGCCAGCAGCCCCGGGACTACAAACTACAATGAGCAGTTCTTC.

This chain joins TRBV4-1 and TRBJ2-5; D gene uncertain. V lost 1 base, J lost 4 bases, and 7 bases lay in between. From germline, CDR1 is MGHRA and CDR2 YSYEKL. The CDR3 runs to 13 residues. The CDR3 sequence is CASSQAVLETQYF. The DNA of the CDR3 is TGCGCCAGCAGCCAAGCAGTACTAGAGACCCAGTACTTC.

The J gene is TRBJ1-2, the V gene TRBV19; the match to TRBD1 covers 7 bases. The V segment lost 9 bases and the J segment 4 bases; nucleotides outside the gene matches: 8. The CDR3 has 13 amino acids. Germline CDR1 LNHDA, CDR2 SQIVND (reference sequence). The CDR3 region is CASLQGGSYGYTF. CDR3 nucleotide sequence: TGTGCCAGCCTACAAGGGGGCTCCTATGGCTACACCTTC.

This rearrangement joins TRBV25-1 to TRBJ2-7; 8 positions match TRBD1. The germline gives CDR1 MGHDK, CDR2 SYGVNS. There are 14 residues in the CDR3. J was trimmed by 2 bases and V by 4 bases; bases with no gene match: 4. The CDR3 reads CASSAPGQAYEQYF. In DNA, the CDR3 is TGTGCCAGCAGTGCCCCGGGACAGGCCTACGAGCAGTACTTC.

V and J are TRBV7-6 and TRBJ2-7, with 8 bases fitting TRBD1. With V trimmed by 5 bases and J by 3 bases, 9 bases remained unmatched. The CDR3 is 15 residues long. In germline, CDR1 is SGHVS, CDR2 FNYEAQ. The CDR3 sequence: CASSPGTGGNYEQYF. In DNA form, the CDR3 reads TGTGCCAGCAGCCCTGGGACAGGAGGGAACTACGAGCAGTACTTC. The full variable domain, rest sourced from reference TRBV7-6 and TRBJ2-7, is GAGVSQSPRYKVTKRGQDVALRCDPISGHVSLYWYRQALGQGPEFLTYFNYEAQQDKSGLPNDRFSAERPEGSISTLTIQRTEQRDSAMYRCASSPGTGGNYEQYFGPGTRLTVT.

V is TRBV4-1 and J is TRBJ2-5, with D unclear. The J call could be wrong; TRBJ2-7 is a better fit for the DNA end. This CDR3 spans 13 amino acids. Per germline, CDR1 MGHRA and CDR2 YSYEKL. The CDR3 spells CASSHGSSYEQYF. CDR3 sequence (DNA): TGCGCCAGCAGCCACGGCAGCTCCTACGAGCAGTACTTC.

This clone has a single count. This chain uses TRBV28 with TRBJ2-1; 12 bases fit TRBD2. The V gene's germline CDR1 is MDHEN and CDR2 SYDVKM. The CDR3 spans 18 residues. V shed 2 bases and J 2 bases; nucleotides not matched to a gene: 7. The CDR3 region is CASSLPTLAGGPYNEQFF. The CDR3 coding sequence is TGTGCCAGCAGTTTACCCACTCTAGCGGGAGGGCCCTACAATGAGCAGTTCTTC.

The chain uses TRBV19 and TRBJ2-1; TRBD2 might be the D (6 bases). Germline CDR1 is LNHDA and CDR2 is SQIVND (reference sequence). V lost 3 bases and J 0 bases, leaving 6 bases between the germline ends. The CDR3 sequence is 14 residues long. The CDR3 loop is CASSIGSSYNEQFF. CDR3 bases: TGTGCCAGTAGTATCGGGAGCTCCTACAATGAGCAGTTCTTC.

V and J are TRBV6-5 and TRBJ2-7; D remains ambiguous. Germline CDR1 and CDR2: MNHEY and SVGAGI. This CDR3 contains 14 residues. The V end was cut by 8 bases, the J end by 0 bases, with 14 bases between. The CDR3 reads CASWPIPSSYEQYF. The CDR3, as DNA: TGTGCCAGCTGGCCCATCCCCAGCTCCTACGAGCAGTACTTC.